Listed below are T cell receptor beta chains from one sample, sequenced in a study of memory CD4+ T cells and cytomegalovirus serostatus. TCRdb keeps only in-frame clones here, not all; method: immunoSEQ multiplex PCR. The repertoire holds about 50,000 clones, with roughly three quarters as singletons. The specimen was memory CD4+ T cells from blood. These receptors all stem from an adult in good health and CMV-seronegative. Both conserved end residues are part of each CDR3. A D gene is named only where the DNA matches it firmly. The size entry is marked missing in some rows and otherwise reads once, few, many or a size class.

TRBV9	TRBJ2-2	NA	TRBD1	TGTGCCAGCAGCGTAGAGGACAGGGAATGGGACACCGGGGAGCTGTTTTTT	CASSVEDREWDTGELFF
TRBV6-5	TRBJ2-7	NA	NA	TGTGCCAGCAGTTACTCAGGGACGTCCTACGAGCAGTACTTC	CASSYSGTSYEQYF
TRBV11-2	TRBJ2-2	few	NA	TGTGCCAGCAGCCAAATGCGCACCGGGGAGCTGTTTTTT	CASSQMRTGELFF
TRBV29-1	TRBJ2-7	NA	NA	TGCAGCGTTGATTCCGACAGCTCCTACGAGCAGTACTTC	CSVDSDSSYEQYF
TRBV6-6	TRBJ1-2	NA	TRBD1	TGTGCCAGCAGCTCACCCGACAGGGGGCTATTAGGCTACACCTTC	CASSSPDRGLLGYTF
TRBV7-6	TRBJ1-3	NA	NA	TGTGCCAGCAGCTTACAGGGCTTTTCTGGAAACACCATATATTTT	CASSLQGFSGNTIYF
TRBV27	TRBJ2-7	NA	TRBD2	TGTGCCAGCAGTTGGACTAGCGGGAGGGGCGAGCAGTACTTC	CASSWTSGRGEQYF
TRBV11-2	TRBJ2-7	NA	NA	TGTGCCAGCAGCTTAGGACCGGGACCGCAATCCTACGAGCAGTACTTC	CASSLGPGPQSYEQYF
TRBV5-1	TRBJ2-3	NA	NA	TGCGCCAGCAGCTTTAGTAGCACAGATACGCAGTATTTT	CASSFSSTDTQYF
TRBV5-1	TRBJ2-5	NA	NA	TGCGCCAGCAGCTTGTCGGGGACGCAAGAGACCCAGTACTTC	CASSLSGTQETQYF
TRBV28	TRBJ1-3	few	TRBD1	TGTGCCAGCAGTCTGGACAGGTGGGGAAACACCATATATTTT	CASSLDRWGNTIYF
TRBV5-1	TRBJ2-7	NA	NA	TGCGCCAGCAGCTTGGGCGGGGAGTACTACGAGCAGTACTTC	CASSLGGEYYEQYF
TRBV5-6	TRBJ1-2	NA	TRBD1	TGTGCCAGCAGCTCTACTGACAGGGGAGTATCCTATGGCTACACCTTC	CASSSTDRGVSYGYTF
TRBV5-4	TRBJ1-3	NA	TRBD1	TGTGCCAGCAGCGCCGGACAGGTGACGGGAAACACCATATATTTT	CASSAGQVTGNTIYF
TRBV7-3	TRBJ2-2	NA	NA	TGTGCCAGCAGCTTGAATCCGGGGGGCGGCACCGGGGAGCTGTTTTTT	CASSLNPGGGTGELFF
TRBV27	TRBJ2-7	NA	TRBD1	TGTGCCAGCAGTTTAAGGGGGCGCGAGCAGTACTTC	CASSLRGREQYF
TRBV10-2	TRBJ2-7	NA	NA	TGCGCCAGCATGGAGACTGACAGCTCCTACGAGCAGTACTTC	CASMETDSSYEQYF
TRBV9	TRBJ2-1	NA	NA	TGTGCCAGCAGCCCAACCGACAGCTCCTACAATGAGCAGTTCTTC	CASSPTDSSYNEQFF
TRBV7-3	TRBJ2-7	NA	NA	TGTGCCAGCAGCTTCCTAGCAGGCCCGTCCTACGAGCAGTACTTC	CASSFLAGPSYEQYF
TRBV28	TRBJ2-7	few	TRBD2	TGTGCCAGCAGTCCGATACTAGCGGGAGGCCCCCTAGGCTCCTACGAGCAGTACTTC	CASSPILAGGPLGSYEQYF
TRBV6-6	TRBJ1-2	NA	NA	TGTGCCAGCAGATTCGGGCGAGGGGCGAACGATGGCTACACCTTC	CASRFGRGANDGYTF
TRBV10-1	TRBJ2-1	NA	TRBD2	TGCGCCAGCAGTGAACAAGGGACTAGCGGAAATGAGCAGTTCTTC	CASSEQGTSGNEQFF
TRBV18	TRBJ1-3	NA	TRBD1	TGTGCCAGCTCACCCTCGGGACAGGGGGTAACCGGCTCTGGAAACACCATATATTTT	CASSPSGQGVTGSGNTIYF
TRBV9	TRBJ1-2	NA	NA	TGTGCCAGCATGAGTGGCAAAAACTATGGCTACACCTTC	CASMSGKNYGYTF
TRBV5-4	TRBJ1-1	once	NA	TGTGCCAGCAGCTTGCGGAACAAGAACACTGAAGCTTTCTTT	CASSLRNKNTEAFF
TRBV14	TRBJ2-1	NA	NA	TGTGCCAGCAGCCAGAGTATGTGGTCCGACGACAATGAGCAGTTCTTC	CASSQSMWSDDNEQFF
TRBV7-2	TRBJ1-5	NA	TRBD1	TGTGCCAGCAGCCAAGGGGGCATCAATCAGCCCCAGCATTTT	CASSQGGINQPQHF
TRBV6-5	TRBJ1-1	NA	NA	TGTGCCAGCACTCCCTCGGGGGGGGACACTGAAGCTTTCTTT	CASTPSGGDTEAFF
TRBV7-2	TRBJ2-7	NA	NA	TGTGCCAGCAGCCCCGGACGGTTTTACGAGCAGTACTTC	CASSPGRFYEQYF
TRBV28	TRBJ2-1	NA	NA	TGTGCCAGCAGTTTACCCAGACTATATCCCGGGAATGAGCAGTTCTTC	CASSLPRLYPGNEQFF
TRBV6-6	TRBJ1-5	NA	NA	TGTGCCAGCAGTTACTTGACAGCCAATCAGCCCCAGCATTTT	CASSYLTANQPQHF
TRBV19	TRBJ1-1	medium-sized	TRBD1	TGTGCCAGTAGTATGGACAGGGTGAGGGACACTGAAGCTTTCTTT	CASSMDRVRDTEAFF
TRBV7-9	TRBJ2-1	NA	TRBD2	TGTGCCAGCAGCTTAGTGTCGGGACTAGCGGGAGCTAAGCAGTTCTTC	CASSLVSGLAGAKQFF